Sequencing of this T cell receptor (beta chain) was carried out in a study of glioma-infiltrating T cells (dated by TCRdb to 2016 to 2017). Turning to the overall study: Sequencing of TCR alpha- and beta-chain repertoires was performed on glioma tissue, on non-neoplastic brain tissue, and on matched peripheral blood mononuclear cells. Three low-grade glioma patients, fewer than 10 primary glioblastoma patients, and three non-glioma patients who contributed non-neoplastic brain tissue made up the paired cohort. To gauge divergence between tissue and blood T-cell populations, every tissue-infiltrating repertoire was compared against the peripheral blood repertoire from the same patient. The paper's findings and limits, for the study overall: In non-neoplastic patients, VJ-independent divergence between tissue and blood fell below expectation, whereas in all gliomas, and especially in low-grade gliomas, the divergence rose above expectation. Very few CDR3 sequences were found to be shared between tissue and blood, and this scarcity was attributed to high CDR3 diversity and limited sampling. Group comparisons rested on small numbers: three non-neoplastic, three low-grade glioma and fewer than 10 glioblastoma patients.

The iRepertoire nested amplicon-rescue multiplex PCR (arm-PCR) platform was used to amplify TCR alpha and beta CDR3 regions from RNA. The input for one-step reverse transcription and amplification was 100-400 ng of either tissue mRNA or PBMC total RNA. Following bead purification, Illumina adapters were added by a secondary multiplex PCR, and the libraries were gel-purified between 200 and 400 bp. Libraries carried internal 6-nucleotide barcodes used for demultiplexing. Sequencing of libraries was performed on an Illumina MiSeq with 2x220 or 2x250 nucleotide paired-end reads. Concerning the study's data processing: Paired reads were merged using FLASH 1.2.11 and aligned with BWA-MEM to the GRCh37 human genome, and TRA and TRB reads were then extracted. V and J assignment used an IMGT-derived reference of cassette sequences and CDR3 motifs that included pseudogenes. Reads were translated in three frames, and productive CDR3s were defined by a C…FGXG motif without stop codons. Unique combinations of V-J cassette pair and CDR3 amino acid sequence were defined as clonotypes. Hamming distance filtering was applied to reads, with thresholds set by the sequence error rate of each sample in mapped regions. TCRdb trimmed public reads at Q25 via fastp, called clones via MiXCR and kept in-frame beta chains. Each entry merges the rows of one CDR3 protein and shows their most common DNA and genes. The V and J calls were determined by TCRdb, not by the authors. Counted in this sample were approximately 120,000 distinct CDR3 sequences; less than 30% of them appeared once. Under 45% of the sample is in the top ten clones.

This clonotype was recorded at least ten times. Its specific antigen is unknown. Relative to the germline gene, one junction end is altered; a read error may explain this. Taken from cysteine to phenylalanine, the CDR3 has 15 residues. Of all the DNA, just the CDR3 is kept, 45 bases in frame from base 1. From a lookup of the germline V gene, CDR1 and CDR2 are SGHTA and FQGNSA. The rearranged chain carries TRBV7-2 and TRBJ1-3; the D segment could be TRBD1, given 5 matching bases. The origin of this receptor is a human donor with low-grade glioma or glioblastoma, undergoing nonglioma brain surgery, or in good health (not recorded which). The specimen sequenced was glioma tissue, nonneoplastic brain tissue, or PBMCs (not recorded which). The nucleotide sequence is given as TGTGCCGGCAGCTCGGACATTTTCTCTGGAAACACCATATATTTT. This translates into CAGSSDIFSGNTIYF.